A selection of T cell receptor beta chains follows, all from one sample in a study of cytotoxic CD8 clonotypes in ibrutinib-treated CLL. Clones were read by immunoSEQ multiplex PCR, and TCRdb kept only the in-frame ones, dropping some. The repertoire holds around 150,000 clones, with more than 70% as singletons. Sequencing used PBMCs, obtained after 36 months of ibrutinib treatment. Source of these receptors: a human donor with chronic lymphocytic leukemia. Each CDR3 is given without its conserved first and last residue. The order of the fields is CDR3 protein, V gene, D gene, J gene. A D gene is named only where the DNA matches it firmly.

CDR3 protein: ASSLGMGQANSGANVLT
V gene: TRBV7-9
D gene: TRBD1
J gene: TRBJ2-6

CDR3 protein: ASSGLIANYGYT
V gene: TRBV2
D gene: NA
J gene: TRBJ1-2

CDR3 protein: ASTRGTDALAKNIQY
V gene: TRBV27
D gene: NA
J gene: TRBJ2-4

CDR3 protein: ASSLQPGTDNQPQH
V gene: TRBV7-8
D gene: TRBD1
J gene: TRBJ1-5

CDR3 protein: ASSANTDTQY
V gene: TRBV9
D gene: NA
J gene: TRBJ2-3

CDR3 protein: ASSRLIMNTEAF
V gene: TRBV28
D gene: NA
J gene: TRBJ1-1

CDR3 protein: AWSVAGYSNQPQH
V gene: TRBV30
D gene: NA
J gene: TRBJ1-5

CDR3 protein: ASSLAAGGGPYSRQF
V gene: TRBV7-6
D gene: TRBD2
J gene: TRBJ2-1

CDR3 protein: ASSPQDLTQY
V gene: TRBV18
D gene: NA
J gene: TRBJ2-3

CDR3 protein: ASSQEGSGRATDTQY
V gene: TRBV4-1
D gene: TRBD2
J gene: TRBJ2-3

CDR3 protein: ASSQGMHRDSGNTIY
V gene: TRBV4-1
D gene: NA
J gene: TRBJ1-3

CDR3 protein: ASSLEDRPSESGYT
V gene: TRBV5-1
D gene: NA
J gene: TRBJ1-2

CDR3 protein: ASSLASKAF
V gene: TRBV7-8
D gene: NA
J gene: TRBJ1-1

CDR3 protein: ASSALGEPGNTIY
V gene: TRBV9
D gene: NA
J gene: TRBJ1-3

CDR3 protein: AIRSQGSGEAF
V gene: TRBV10-3
D gene: NA
J gene: TRBJ1-1

CDR3 protein: ASSFTGLNTEAF
V gene: TRBV6-5
D gene: NA
J gene: TRBJ1-1

CDR3 protein: ASSLEDLRTYEQY
V gene: TRBV28
D gene: NA
J gene: TRBJ2-7

CDR3 protein: ASSLVPSRVVYGYT
V gene: TRBV7-6
D gene: NA
J gene: TRBJ1-2

CDR3 protein: ASSGQRSPYNEQF
V gene: TRBV6-6
D gene: NA
J gene: TRBJ2-1

CDR3 protein: ASSETIWSEKLF
V gene: TRBV10-1
D gene: NA
J gene: TRBJ1-4

CDR3 protein: ASSSVVRGKNTGELF
V gene: TRBV5-6
D gene: TRBD1
J gene: TRBJ2-2

CDR3 protein: ASSSAGAHYEQY
V gene: TRBV5-1
D gene: NA
J gene: TRBJ2-7

CDR3 protein: ASSPPYEQY
V gene: TRBV2
D gene: NA
J gene: TRBJ2-7

CDR3 protein: ASSEEAGNLGSEQF
V gene: TRBV2
D gene: NA
J gene: TRBJ2-1

CDR3 protein: ASSLLRNNRGANYGYT
V gene: TRBV2
D gene: TRBD1
J gene: TRBJ1-2

CDR3 protein: ASMEQETQY
V gene: TRBV6-5
D gene: NA
J gene: TRBJ2-5

CDR3 protein: ASSLPMDSYEQY
V gene: TRBV11-2
D gene: NA
J gene: TRBJ2-7

CDR3 protein: AWSRDWTEAF
V gene: TRBV30
D gene: NA
J gene: TRBJ1-1

CDR3 protein: ASGGDSGNTIY
V gene: TRBV12-5
D gene: NA
J gene: TRBJ1-3

CDR3 protein: ASSLVGRGPEAF
V gene: TRBV7-9
D gene: TRBD1
J gene: TRBJ1-1

CDR3 protein: ASSYSDLAF
V gene: TRBV6-6
D gene: NA
J gene: TRBJ1-1

CDR3 protein: ASSESRAGYT
V gene: TRBV6-1
D gene: NA
J gene: TRBJ1-2

CDR3 protein: ASSTNENEKLF
V gene: TRBV12-2
D gene: NA
J gene: TRBJ1-4

CDR3 protein: ASSLGTDPYEQY
V gene: TRBV27
D gene: NA
J gene: TRBJ2-7

CDR3 protein: ASSLTSGGYNEQF
V gene: TRBV5-1
D gene: TRBD2
J gene: TRBJ2-1

CDR3 protein: ASSQDSASGETQY
V gene: TRBV4-1
D gene: TRBD2
J gene: TRBJ2-5

CDR3 protein: ASSQSGPYGYT
V gene: TRBV14
D gene: NA
J gene: TRBJ1-2

CDR3 protein: ASSYSRGARNTEAF
V gene: TRBV6-5
D gene: NA
J gene: TRBJ1-1

CDR3 protein: ASSRQGAGANVLT
V gene: TRBV7-2
D gene: TRBD1
J gene: TRBJ2-6

CDR3 protein: ASSSLGGTGELF
V gene: TRBV27
D gene: NA
J gene: TRBJ2-2

CDR3 protein: ASSATPGTASYEQY
V gene: TRBV5-4
D gene: TRBD1
J gene: TRBJ2-7

CDR3 protein: ASKRGAAYNEQF
V gene: TRBV7-2
D gene: TRBD2
J gene: TRBJ2-1

CDR3 protein: ASSFAIGPSDETQY
V gene: TRBV5-6
D gene: NA
J gene: TRBJ2-5

CDR3 protein: ASSPPGRGNNQPQH
V gene: TRBV4-1
D gene: TRBD1
J gene: TRBJ1-5

CDR3 protein: ASSGDNLNTEAF
V gene: TRBV5-1
D gene: NA
J gene: TRBJ1-1

CDR3 protein: SVGQGNYGYT
V gene: TRBV29-1
D gene: TRBD1
J gene: TRBJ1-2

CDR3 protein: ASTAGSPGGTQY
V gene: TRBV19
D gene: TRBD2
J gene: TRBJ2-5

CDR3 protein: AWSPGLYGYT
V gene: TRBV30
D gene: NA
J gene: TRBJ1-2

CDR3 protein: ASSLDTVRGRYEQY
V gene: TRBV7-9
D gene: NA
J gene: TRBJ2-7

CDR3 protein: ATVAGIQETQY
V gene: TRBV10-1
D gene: TRBD2
J gene: TRBJ2-5

CDR3 protein: ASSQEGLSISAQH
V gene: TRBV4-1
D gene: NA
J gene: TRBJ1-5

CDR3 protein: ASSVRQIAGELF
V gene: TRBV9
D gene: NA
J gene: TRBJ2-2

CDR3 protein: ASSTRTSVDTQY
V gene: TRBV13
D gene: TRBD2
J gene: TRBJ2-3

CDR3 protein: ASSFTGQEGKLF
V gene: TRBV11-2
D gene: TRBD1
J gene: TRBJ1-4